The 29 T cell receptor beta chains listed next were all sequenced from one sample in a study of regulatory T cells in long-lasting Graves disease. CDR3-region Arm-PCR and iRepertoire HTBI primers produced the TCR beta libraries. MiXCR was run by TCRdb on the multiplex PCR reads, yielding one entry per CDR3 protein. The table shows under 800,000 distinct CDR3 sequences, with about 16% occurring only once. Time point defined: newly diagnosed GD, antithyroid drugs for less than 3 months. Scientists built the TCR library using RNA that was extracted from PBMCs. These data are also associated with another study on T cells in Graves' hyperthyroidism and ophthalmopathy.

The sample here was peripheral blood mononuclear cells (PBMCs), taken at new diagnosis, from a patient treated with antithyroid drugs. The receptors were gathered from a woman aged 25 to 39 with Graves disease.

Many counts were recorded for this clonotype. The chain recombines TRBV2 with TRBJ1-1; possible D gene TRBD1, 5 bases. V was cut by 10 bases and J by 6 bases, with 18 bases left in between. This CDR3 is 13 amino acids long. Germline V gene lookup returns CDR1 SNHLY and CDR2 FYNNEI. CDR3 DNA: TGTGCCACACAAGGGGCCAGTATCGCTGAAGCTTTCTTT. Its protein is CATQGASIAEAFF.

This clonotype showed up just a few times. CDR3 coding DNA: TGTGCCAGCAGTGAAAGGCTCCTTCGTGCCTACGAGCAGTACTTC. As protein: CASSERLLRAYEQYF. This chain joins TRBV2 and TRBJ2-7; D not certain. Germline V gene data show CDR1 as SNHLY and CDR2 as FYNNEI. This CDR3 is 15 amino acids long. V lost 2 bases and J lost 2, with 13 bases in between.

This clonotype was found a few times. The gene calls are TRBV6-2 or TRBV6-3 and TRBJ2-5; no reliable D call. Trimming took 5 bases from V and 5 from J, leaving 15 bases between them. This CDR3 region has 14 residues. Germline V gene data show CDR1 as MNHEY and CDR2 as SVGEGT. In DNA, the CDR3 is TGTGCCAGCAGTCGCTCAGAACCGGAGGAGACCCAGTACTTC. Amino acids: CASSRSEPEETQYF.

This clonotype was counted at least ten times. The gene calls are TRBV20-1 and TRBJ1-5; 8 nucleotides line up with TRBD1. The CDR3 sequence is 13 residues long. Germline CDR1 reads DFQATT; CDR2 reads SNEGSKA (reference sequence). Germline trimming cut 6 bases from V and 6 bases from J; bases unmatched to any gene: 7. CDR3 DNA sequence: TGCAGTGCCCCAGGACAGGGTAGTCAGCCCCAGCATTTT. Encoded protein: CSAPGQGSQPQHF.

Many counts were recorded for this clonotype. This chain links TRBV3-1 with TRBJ2-3; no firm D call. The V gene's germline CDR1 is LGHDT and CDR2 YNNKEL (reference sequence). V lost 6 bases to trimming and J lost 3 bases, with 7 bases between them. The CDR3 spans 12 residues. The CDR3 region has the DNA TGTGCCAGCAGTCAGTGGACAGATACGCAGTATTTT. Amino acid sequence: CASSQWTDTQYF.

This clonotype appeared many times. The CDR3 DNA sequence: TGTGCCAGCAGTTTATCACTCCAATTCTACGAGCAGTACTTC. Amino acid sequence: CASSLSLQFYEQYF. This chain uses TRBV27 with TRBJ2-7; D is ambiguous. Trimming left V 0 bases short and J 3 bases short, with 9 bases between. The CDR3 sequence is 14 residues long. The germline CDR1 and CDR2 sequences are MNHEY and SMNVEV (reference sequence).

This clonotype occurred a few times. The rearrangement uses TRBV4-1 and TRBJ1-1, with TRBD1 identical over 7 bases. With V trimmed by 3 bases and J by 0 bases, 4 bases remained unmatched. This CDR3 is 15 amino acids long. The germline V gene encodes CDR1 MGHRA and CDR2 YSYEKL. The DNA of the CDR3 is TGCGCCAGCAGCCACTCAGGGGGTATGAACACTGAAGCTTTCTTT. This sequence encodes CASSHSGGMNTEAFF.

This chain connects TRBV7-9 to TRBJ2-5; 12 bases agree with TRBD1. Germline loops: CDR1 SEHNR, CDR2 FQNEAQ (reference sequence). The CDR3 consists of 15 residues. Germline trimming cut 5 bases from V and 2 bases from J; bases unmatched to any gene: 3. This CDR3 reads CASSRGQGAQETQYF. Here the CDR3 DNA reads TGTGCCAGCAGCAGGGGACAGGGGGCGCAAGAGACCCAGTACTTC.

This clonotype was picked up many times. The rearrangement joins TRBV6-1 to TRBJ2-7; D is perhaps TRBD1 (6 bases). Trimming removed 6 bases at V and 5 bases at J, with 20 bases between. Germline CDR1 MNHNS, CDR2 SASEGT. The CDR3 is made up of 15 amino acids. The DNA of the CDR3 is TGTGCCAGCAGGTCGGCTGGGACATGGAGGCACGAGCAGTACTTC. This sequence encodes CASRSAGTWRHEQYF.

The rearrangement joins TRBV2 to TRBJ1-6; 7 bases are shared with TRBD1. This CDR3 has 14 residues. Trimming took 5 bases from V and 10 from J; bases not matched to a gene: 8. Germline assignment: CDR1 SNHLY and CDR2 FYNNEI. The CDR3 spells CASSRTGPRSPLHF. Here the CDR3 DNA reads TGTGCCAGCAGTAGGACAGGCCCGAGATCACCCCTCCACTTT. Variable domain in full (rest from reference TRBV2 and TRBJ1-6): EPEVTQTPSHQVTQMGQEVILRCVPISNHLYFYWYRQILGQKVEFLVSFYNNEISEKSEIFDDQFSVERPDGSNFTLKIRSTKLEDSAMYFCASSRTGPRSPLHFGNGTRLTVT.

Ten or more counts support this clonotype. The rearrangement joins TRBV7-2 to TRBJ1-4, with D perhaps matching TRBD1 (6 bases). V dropped 2 bases and J dropped 8 bases, with 12 bases sitting between them. The CDR3 contains 14 residues. The germline gives CDR1 SGHTA, CDR2 FQGNSA. This chain's CDR3 is CASSLQGLGEKLFF. The CDR3 DNA follows: TGTGCCAGCAGCTTACAGGGGTTGGGCGAAAAACTGTTTTTT.

The chain employs TRBV5-4 and TRBJ1-2; D ambiguous. CDR3 length equals 14 residues. CDR1 and CDR2 (germline): SGHNT, YYREEE (reference sequence). V lost 4 bases and J lost 2, with 12 bases in between. CDR3 sequence reads: CASSAATKNYGYTF. CDR3 in DNA: TGTGCCAGCAGCGCGGCTACCAAAAACTATGGCTACACCTTC.

This chain connects TRBV28 to TRBJ1-5; D is unclear. Germline CDR1 is MDHEN and CDR2 is SYDVKM. The CDR3 is 14 residues long. V lost 2 bases, J lost 3 bases, and 8 bases lay in between. This chain's CDR3 is CASSLLSLNQPQHF. The CDR3 DNA reads TGTGCCAGCAGTTTACTTAGCCTCAATCAGCCCCAGCATTTT.

This clonotype has a handful of counts. The chain joins TRBV28 to TRBJ2-5, with D tentatively TRBD1 or TRBD2 (5 bases each). From germline, CDR1 is MDHEN and CDR2 SYDVKM. The CDR3 loop spans 14 amino acids. Trimming shortened V by 8 bases and J by 2 bases, and 15 bases separated the two germline ends. The CDR3 spells CASGQADWQETQYF. The CDR3 bases are TGTGCCAGCGGACAAGCGGACTGGCAAGAGACCCAGTACTTC.

This clonotype showed up many times. This chain connects TRBV27 to TRBJ2-5; 9 bases are a match to TRBD1. This CDR3 region has 12 residues. In germline, CDR1 is MNHEY, CDR2 SMNVEV (reference sequence). The V and J ends lost 6 bases and 4 bases, in that order; junction bases with no gene match: 0. The CDR3 coding sequence is TGTGCCAGCAGGGGACAGGGAGAGACCCAGTACTTC. This gives the protein CASRGQGETQYF.

There are a few counts of this clonotype. The V call is TRBV6-4, the J call TRBJ1-1; D possibly corresponds to TRBD1 (6 bases). Trimming cost V 4 bases and J 1 base, with 16 bases left between them. Per the germline V gene, CDR1 is MRHNA and CDR2 is SNTAGT. This CDR3 comprises 16 residues. The DNA for the CDR3 is TGTGCCAGCAGTGTGGGGGCCACGGGGAAGAACACTGAAGCTTTCTTT. Translated, it gives CASSVGATGKNTEAFF.

CDR3 region: CASSQTGNGDNQPQHF. The CDR3 DNA sequence: TGTGCCAGCAGCCAAACGGGGAACGGGGACAATCAGCCCCAGCATTTT. The gene calls are TRBV3-1 and TRBJ1-5; D gene ambiguous. CDR1 and CDR2 from the germline V gene are LGHDT and YNNKEL (reference sequence). The length of the CDR3 is 16 residues. Trimming left V 2 bases short and J 3 bases short, with 14 bases between.

This clonotype came up many times. The V gene is TRBV28, the J gene TRBJ1-5, with D uncertain. Per germline, CDR1 MDHEN and CDR2 SYDVKM. CDR3 size: 13 residues. Trimming shortened V by 2 bases and J by 13 bases, and 15 bases separated the two germline ends. This CDR3 reads CASSLVSAGYQHF. CDR3 nucleotide sequence: TGTGCCAGCAGTTTAGTTTCAGCAGGTTATCAGCATTTT.

This clonotype was seen more than once but under ten times. The genes are TRBV5-1 and TRBJ2-1; 10 bases are shared with TRBD2. After removal of 3 bases from V and 7 bases from J, the junction contained 7 bases not matched to a gene. This CDR3 region has 15 residues. Germline CDR1 SGHRS, CDR2 YFSETQ. Written as DNA, the CDR3 is TGCGCCAGCAGCTCCAGCGGGAGGGACGGTAATGAGCAGTTCTTC. This gives the protein CASSSSGRDGNEQFF. Using reference TRBV5-1 and TRBJ2-1 for the parts outside the CDR3, the full variable domain is KAGVTQTPRYLIKTRGQQVTLSCSPISGHRSVSWYQQTPGQGLQFLFEYFSETQRNKGNFPGRFSGRQFSNSRSEMNVSTLELGDSALYLCASSSSGRDGNEQFFGPGTRLTVL.

At least ten counts were recorded for this clonotype. This chain joins TRBV7-3 and TRBJ1-1; TRBD1 is a possible D gene (6 bases). Germline V gene sequence: CDR1 SGHTA, CDR2 FQGTGA. The CDR3 runs 12 residues. The V end was cut by 4 bases, the J end by 8 bases, with 11 bases between. CDR3 in amino acids: CASSSGQSEAFF. The CDR3 region has the DNA TGTGCCAGCAGCTCCGGACAGTCCGAAGCTTTCTTT.

At least ten counts were recorded for this clonotype. V usage is TRBV27 and J usage is TRBJ2-3; no definite D call. The CDR3 totals 14 residues. Per germline, CDR1 MNHEY and CDR2 SMNVEV (reference sequence). V lost 3 bases and J lost 1, with 8 bases in between. The CDR3 loop is CASSFVQGTDTQYF. The CDR3, as DNA: TGTGCCAGCAGTTTCGTCCAGGGCACAGATACGCAGTATTTT.

This clonotype came up many times. V is TRBV3-1 and J is TRBJ1-1; D is unclear. Trimming took off 2 bases at V and 4 bases at J, with 11 bases between the two ends. Germline assignment: CDR1 LGHDT and CDR2 YNNKEL (reference sequence). The CDR3 covers 14 residues. The CDR3 spells CASSQNNIGTEAFF. In DNA form, the CDR3 reads TGTGCCAGCAGCCAAAATAATATCGGCACTGAAGCTTTCTTT.

This clonotype appeared a few times. One end of the junction does not line up with germline, which may come from a read error. The CDR3 coding sequence is TGTGCCAGCAGCCCCGGGGGAGTTCGGATCAATTACGAGCAGCACTTC. It encodes CASSPGGVRINYEQHF. V is TRBV6-1 and J is TRBJ2-7; a possible D gene is TRBD2 (6 bases). CDR3 length: 16 residues. The germline V gene has CDR1 MNHNS and CDR2 SASEGT.

This clonotype was recorded many times. The chain joins TRBV6-1 to TRBJ1-1; 8 nucleotides line up with TRBD1. Germline CDR1 and CDR2: MNHNS and SASEGT. The CDR3 has 17 residues. V was clipped by 1 base and J by 5 bases; unmatched bases: 12. As DNA, the CDR3 is TGTGCCAGCAGTGAAGGTGGAGCAGGGGGCCGAGGGACTGAAGCTTTCTTT. Amino acids: CASSEGGAGGRGTEAFF.

The chain uses TRBV19 and TRBJ1-2, with TRBD1 identical over 7 bases. The CDR3 has 13 residues. Germline V lookup: CDR1 LNHDA, CDR2 SQIVND (reference sequence). V lost 7 bases to trimming and J lost 4 bases; unmatched junction nucleotides: 6. CDR3 DNA: TGTGCCAGTATCCCGACAGGGTTCTATGGCTACACCTTC. It is translated as CASIPTGFYGYTF.

This clonotype was seen at least ten times. The chain carries TRBV12-3 or TRBV12-4 and TRBJ2-1, with 7 bases fitting TRBD2. J was trimmed by 6 bases and V by 6 bases; bases with no gene match: 8. The length of the CDR3 is 14 residues. The CDR3 spells CASSLVGGGNEQFF. The CDR3 nucleotides read TGTGCCAGCAGCTTGGTTGGCGGGGGCAATGAGCAGTTCTTC.

The table lists this clonotype with many counts. The genes are TRBV20-1 and TRBJ2-3; weak D call: TRBD1 (7 bases). Trimming removed 2 bases at V and 2 bases at J, with 14 bases between. The CDR3 covers 15 residues. Germline V gene lookup returns CDR1 DFQATT and CDR2 SNEGSKA (reference sequence). The CDR3 nucleotides are TGCAGTGCTAGACGGGACAGCGGGCCCACAGATACGCAGTATTTT. Translating it yields CSARRDSGPTDTQYF.

At least ten counts were recorded for this clonotype. J is TRBJ1-1 and V is TRBV28, with a weak D call TRBD1 (5 bases). The CDR3 contains 12 residues. With 3 bases removed from V and 11 bases from J, the gap between germline ends came to 13 bases. Germline loops: CDR1 MDHEN, CDR2 SYDVKM. The CDR3 DNA follows: TGTGCCAGCAGTTTCGGGGGGGGGTTGGCTTTCTTT. Its protein product is CASSFGGGLAFF.

The sample holds many counts of this clonotype. The chain couples TRBV7-3 to TRBJ1-1; 8 bases are a match to TRBD1. The CDR3 extends over 15 amino acids. Germline CDR1 and CDR2: SGHTA and FQGTGA. The trim removed 0 bases at V and 8 bases at J, leaving 8 bases unmatched. The CDR3 loop reads CASSLTPGGLGEAFF. The CDR3 DNA is TGTGCCAGCAGCTTAACCCCAGGGGGCCTCGGAGAAGCTTTCTTT.